Reported below is one TCR beta chain. The antigen this receptor binds is unknown. No per-base quality is available; no much larger clone lies one base away. Patients with autoimmune disease history or receiving systemic immunosuppression were excluded from the trial. Peripheral blood for TCR sequencing was drawn from every dose cohort at baseline, at cycle 4 day 1 and at cycle 7 day 1. Samples were obtained from an open-label, multicenter, first-in-human phase I dose-escalation trial of ivuxolimab. Adults with locally advanced or metastatic head and neck squamous cell, hepatocellular, melanoma or renal cell carcinoma were enrolled in the trial. Before TCR sequencing, CD4+ T cells and CD8+ T cells were sorted from peripheral blood as separate populations. V loses 4 bases at its end and J loses 0 bases; junction bases beyond the gene matches: 3. The CDR3 measures 16 amino acids from cysteine to phenylalanine. Only the CDR3 region is kept as DNA, spanning 48 bases read in frame from base 1. Sequences SGHTA (CDR1) and FQGNSA (CDR2) are obtained from the germline V gene.

This specimen belongs to a study of OX40 agonist ivuxolimab in advanced cancers. Turning to the overall study: Ivuxolimab was an agonistic, fully human IgG2 monoclonal antibody directed against OX40 (CD134), a costimulatory receptor. Intravenous ivuxolimab was administered to patients every 2 weeks at six dose levels: 0.01, 0.1, 0.3, 1.5, 3 and 10 mg/kg. Of the approximately 54 patients in dose escalation, about 20 had hepatocellular carcinoma, some 15 had melanoma, 9 had renal cell carcinoma and 9 had head and neck cancer. In the dose-escalation cohort, nearly 85% of patients were male, and the mean age was 60 years with a range of about 20 to 79. Prior anti-PD-1, anti-PD-L1 or anti-CTLA-4 therapy was permitted, and 40% of dose-escalation patients had received checkpoint inhibitors. Partial responses were achieved by three dose-escalation patients, of whom one had hepatocellular carcinoma and two had cutaneous melanoma. Peripheral TCRbeta sequencing aimed to test whether ivuxolimab altered TCR sequence diversity and caused clonal T-cell expansion. The monotherapy dose-escalation portion (N ≈ 50 patients) of the phase I ivuxolimab trial is reported in the paper.

For sequencing of the TCRbeta CDR3 region, genomic DNA was extracted from the sorted cells. TCRbeta CDR3 regions were sequenced using the immunoSEQ Assay. The table was pulled from immuneACCESS by TCRdb, which kept in-frame rearrangements only. Such tables lose some clones; where checked, under half of the loss comes from unresolved V genes, and the rest has no known cause. The sample has around 80,000 clones on record, more than 85% of them singletons. The ten largest make up about 1% of the sample. On the study overall, not on this receptor specifically: Low levels of normalized T-cell clonal expansion were also seen in some nonresponding patients. Clonal expansion of both CD4+ and CD8+ blood T cells was observed from baseline to week 6 at doses 0.1 to 3.0 mg/kg. The antigen specificity of the peripheral T cells that underwent clonal expansion was not determined. On average, CD8+ T cells showed more expanded clones than CD4+ T cells after ivuxolimab. In the 0.1-3.0 mg/kg groups, partial responders were among the patients with the lowest normalized peripheral clonal expansion, particularly in CD8+ T cells.

The receptor chain draws on TRBV7-2 and TRBJ2-3, and TRBD2 matches 11 of the central bases. The sequence was obtained from an adult with an advanced solid tumor such as melanoma, head and neck, liver or kidney cancer. Sequenced material: CD4+ or CD8+ T cells sorted from blood, taken in a trial of the OX40 agonist ivuxolimab. CDR3 sequence: CASSSRLAGSTDTQYF. The DNA reads as follows: TGTGCCAGCAGCTCGAGACTAGCGGGGAGCACAGATACGCAGTATTTT.